The 24 T cell receptor beta chains presented below share a single source sample, sequenced in a study of Graves' ophthalmopathy and Graves' hyperthyroidism. The sequenced template was RNA, covering the TCR beta CDR3 region. Second-round multiplex PCR came after a first-round RT-PCR that employed HTBI primers. MiXCR, run by TCRdb on the multiplex PCR reads, gives a single entry per CDR3 protein. The profile shows about 1.2 million distinct CDR3 sequences, 35% to 40% of them singletons. Sequencing input: peripheral blood or thyroid tissue (not recorded which). All receptors derive from an adult man with Graves' hyperthyroidism.

This chain uses TRBV25-1 with TRBJ1-4; no clear D. CDR1 and CDR2 from the germline V gene are MGHDK and SYGVNS. The CDR3 loop spans 17 amino acids. With 6 bases removed from V and 7 bases from J, the gap between germline ends came to 24 bases. The DNA of the CDR3 is TGTGCCAGCAGCGACGTTGAGGAGGGCCACGGATTTGAAAAACTGTTTTTT. This sequence encodes CASSDVEEGHGFEKLFF.

Of note for this clonotype: Relative to the germline gene, one junction end is altered; a read error may explain this. J is TRBJ2-6 and V is TRBV7-2, with TRBD1 as a possible D gene (5 bases). The germline V gene has CDR1 SGHTA and CDR2 FQGNSA. This CDR3 comprises 12 residues. CDR3 bases: TGTGCCAGCAGCTTAACCCTGGACACTGAAGCTTTC. Amino acids: CASSLTLDTEAF.

This clonotype was observed at least ten times. This rearrangement joins TRBV10-3 to TRBJ2-5; 7 bases map to TRBD1. The CDR3 extends over 14 amino acids. CDR1 and CDR2 from the germline V gene are ENHRY and SYGVKD. Trimming cost V 3 bases and J 5 bases; bases outside gene matches: 6. This chain's CDR3 is CAISDGTVGETQYF. The CDR3 nucleotides read TGTGCCATCAGTGACGGGACAGTTGGGGAGACCCAGTACTTC.

This clonotype was seen ten or more times. This chain's CDR3 is CASSFNTGISTEAFF. CDR3 nucleotides: TGCGCCAGCAGCTTTAACACAGGGATTAGCACTGAAGCTTTCTTT. This chain links TRBV5-1 with TRBJ1-1, with D possibly matching TRBD1 (6 bases). V dropped 2 bases and J dropped 4 bases, with 15 bases sitting between them. This CDR3 spans 15 amino acids. Per the germline V gene, CDR1 is SGHRS and CDR2 is YFSETQ. Filled out from reference TRBV5-1 and TRBJ1-1, the complete variable domain reads KAGVTQTPRYLIKTRGQQVTLSCSPISGHRSVSWYQQTPGQGLQFLFEYFSETQRNKGNFPGRFSGRQFSNSRSEMNVSTLELGDSALYLCASSFNTGISTEAFFGQGTRLTVV.

CDR3 bases: TGTGCCATCAGTGAAAGAACCTCGTACGAGCAGTACGTC. Its protein is CAISERTSYEQYV. The chain carries TRBV10-3 and TRBJ2-7; D unresolved. The length of the CDR3 is 13 residues. Between the trimmed V and J ends, which lost 3 bases and 4 bases, there was a span of 10 bases. Germline V gene sequence: CDR1 ENHRY, CDR2 SYGVKD.

A few counts support this clonotype. The chain joins TRBV6-6 to TRBJ2-7; the D gene could be TRBD1 or TRBD2 (5 bases each). The germline V gene has CDR1 MNHNY and CDR2 SVGAGI (reference sequence). The CDR3 length is 13 residues. V lost 0 bases and J lost 9, with 12 bases in between. The CDR3 spells CASSYSNPGAQYF. The CDR3 nucleotides are TGTGCCAGCAGTTACTCGAACCCCGGGGCGCAGTACTTC.

The sample holds many counts of this clonotype. This chain joins TRBV4-2 and TRBJ1-5, with D unresolved. This CDR3 is built from 18 residues. Per the germline V gene, CDR1 is LGHNA and CDR2 is YNFKEQ. Between the trimmed V and J ends, which lost 3 bases and 1 base, there was a span of 19 bases. CDR3 sequence: CASSHLRLGLPSNQPQHF. The CDR3 DNA sequence: TGTGCCAGCAGCCACCTCCGACTGGGCCTGCCGAGCAATCAGCCCCAGCATTTT.

This clonotype has a handful of counts. This rearrangement joins TRBV6-4 to TRBJ2-5, with TRBD2 matching over 7 bases. CDR3 length: 12 amino acids. Germline lookup yields CDR1 MRHNA and CDR2 SNTAGT. V shed 9 bases and J 7 bases; nucleotides not matched to a gene: 8. This CDR3 is CASHQPSGTQYF. Here the CDR3 DNA reads TGTGCCAGTCACCAACCTAGCGGGACCCAGTACTTC.

Details on this clonotype: A much larger clone differs from this one at a single base, so this may be a read error. The chain uses TRBV7-9 and TRBJ1-4; the match to TRBD1 covers 9 bases. In germline, CDR1 is SEHNR, CDR2 FQNEAQ (reference sequence). The CDR3 sequence is 15 residues long. CDR3 region: CARSLQGAPDEKLFF. For the CDR3, the DNA is TGTGCCCGCAGCCTACAGGGGGCTCCGGATGAAAAACTGTTTTTT. The variable domain in full, with the rest retrieved from reference TRBV7-9 and TRBJ1-4, is DTGVSQNPRHKITKRGQNVTFRCDPISEHNRLYWYRQTLGQGPEFLTYFQNEAQLEKSRLLSDRFSAERPKGSFSTLEIQRTEQGDSAMYLCARSLQGAPDEKLFFGSGTQLSVL.

This clonotype was observed a handful of times. CDR3 residues: CSVEDRVGSSGKLFF. The CDR3 bases are TGCAGCGTTGAAGATCGGGTCGGGAGTAGTGGGAAACTGTTTTTT. The chain employs TRBV29-1 and TRBJ1-4; D is unresolved. Germline CDR1 SQVTM, CDR2 ANQGSEA. Trimming left V 0 bases short and J 11 bases short, with 19 bases between. The CDR3 has 15 residues.

A remark on this clonotype: A read error may be the cause here, since a much bigger clone is one base away. The chain combines TRBV7-6 with TRBJ2-6; D may be TRBD1 or TRBD2 (6 bases each). Per the germline V gene, CDR1 is SGHVS and CDR2 is FNYEAQ. The length of the CDR3 is 18 residues. CDR3 in amino acids: CASSPTAPGAPGDNVLTF. The CDR3 DNA reads as TGTGCCAGCAGCCCGACGGCCCCGGGGGCCCCTGGGGACAACGTCCTGACTTTC.

The CDR3 nucleotides are TGTGCCAGCAGCGCGCAGACAGGGAGTAATTCACCCCTCCACTTT. Its translation is CASSAQTGSNSPLHF. The chain combines TRBV9 with TRBJ1-6; 7 nucleotides align to TRBD1. This CDR3 has 15 amino acids. Germline V gene data show CDR1 as SGDLS and CDR2 as YYNGEE. The trim removed 3 bases at V and 6 bases at J, leaving 6 bases unmatched.

The rearrangement joins TRBV11-2 to TRBJ2-7, with 11 bases matching TRBD2. V was clipped by 0 bases and J by 5 bases; unmatched bases: 3. Germline CDR1 is SGHAT and CDR2 is FQNNGV. The CDR3 totals 15 residues. In DNA, the CDR3 is TGTGCCAGCAGCTTAGAGGGACTAGCGGCGGACGAGCAGTACTTC. Its protein is CASSLEGLAADEQYF.

The gene calls are TRBV7-6 and TRBJ2-5; 7 nucleotides agree with TRBD1. CDR1 and CDR2 (germline): SGHVS, FNYEAQ. Trimming took 5 bases from V and 5 from J; bases not matched to a gene: 14. The CDR3 length is 16 residues. CDR3 nucleotide sequence: TGTGCCAGCAGCCCGACTGGGGACAGCTCCCCCGAGACCCAGTACTTC. This encodes CASSPTGDSSPETQYF.

The rearrangement joins TRBV19 to TRBJ2-5; 12 bases line up with TRBD1. The end of the DNA fits TRBJ2-1 better, so the J call may be wrong. Germline V gene data show CDR1 as LNHDA and CDR2 as SQIVND (reference sequence). CDR3 length: 16 residues. CDR3 bases: TGTGCCAGTAGTATTAGGTTGGGACAGGGGGCATATGAGCAGTTCTTC. Residues: CASSIRLGQGAYEQFF.

At least ten counts were recorded for this clonotype. The CDR3 loop is CSAQGHRGYTF. CDR3 nucleotides: TGCAGTGCTCAGGGGCATCGCGGCTACACCTTC. The genes are TRBV20-1 and TRBJ1-2, with a possible D match to TRBD1 (6 bases). CDR1 and CDR2 from the germline V gene are DFQATT and SNEGSKA (reference sequence). The CDR3 consists of 11 residues. Trimming stripped 5 bases from V and 8 bases from J, with 12 bases between.

The gene calls are TRBV2 and TRBJ2-7, with 7 bases that match TRBD1. Unmatched junction bases numbered 15, after V lost 11 bases and J lost 2 bases. This CDR3 spans 15 amino acids. Germline CDR1 SNHLY, CDR2 FYNNEI. The CDR3 loop reads CAWSGAGTATYEQYF. DNA of the CDR3: TGTGCCTGGAGTGGGGCCGGGACAGCAACCTACGAGCAGTACTTC.

This clonotype was detected ten times or more. The V call is TRBV19, the J call TRBJ2-2, with D maybe TRBD1 (6 bases). The ends were cut back, 6 bases at V and 6 bases at J, with 14 bases in the middle. Germline CDR1 and CDR2: LNHDA and SQIVND (reference sequence). The CDR3 length is 14 residues. Here the CDR3 reads CASRKPRGSGELFF. The CDR3, as DNA: TGTGCCAGTAGGAAGCCCAGGGGTTCCGGGGAGCTGTTTTTT.

In this sample, this clonotype turned up many times. The chain carries TRBV29-1 and TRBJ2-5, with 7 bases that match TRBD1. CDR3 length: 14 amino acids. Germline trimming cut 8 bases from V and 4 bases from J; bases unmatched to any gene: 13. CDR1 and CDR2 from the germline V gene are SQVTM and ANQGSEA. The CDR3 region has the DNA TGCAGCTCGGGAAACTGGGACAGCCCAGAGACCCAGTACTTC. Amino acids: CSSGNWDSPETQYF.

This chain connects TRBV11-1 to TRBJ2-2; TRBD1 matches at 8 bases. After removal of 5 bases from V and 4 bases from J, the junction contained 6 bases not matched to a gene. The CDR3 is 15 amino acids. The germline V gene has CDR1 SGHAT and CDR2 FQDESV (reference sequence). CDR3 loop: CASSPRQGITGELFF. In nucleotides, the CDR3 is TGTGCCAGCAGCCCCAGACAGGGGATCACCGGGGAGCTGTTTTTT.

The chain is built from TRBV9 and TRBJ2-5; D remains ambiguous. CDR1 is SGDLS, CDR2 YYNGEE, per germline. The CDR3 spans 15 residues. V was cut by 3 bases and J by 3 bases, with 15 bases left in between. The CDR3 nucleotides read TGTGCCAGCAGCGGGGCCGGAACGGCCGAAGAGACCCAGTACTTC. Its translation is CASSGAGTAEETQYF. Drawing the rest from reference TRBV9 and TRBJ2-5, the complete variable domain is DSGVTQTPKHLITATGQRVTLRCSPRSGDLSVYWYQQSLDQGLQFLIQYYNGEERAKGNILERFSAQQFPDLHSELNLSSLELGDSALYFCASSGAGTAEETQYFGPGTRLLVL.

This clonotype came up many times. The J gene is TRBJ2-7, the V gene TRBV5-6; no definite D call. Trimming removed 2 bases from V and 6 bases from J, with 12 bases in between. This CDR3 has 13 residues. In germline, CDR1 is SGHDT, CDR2 YYEEEE. CDR3 nucleotides: TGTGCCAGCAGCTTCGGTTTCCCCGGCGAGCAGTACTTC. It codes for CASSFGFPGEQYF.

The chain uses TRBV6-5 and TRBJ2-7, with TRBD2 as a possible D gene (6 bases). From germline, CDR1 is MNHEY and CDR2 SVGAGI. V was clipped by 2 bases and J by 4 bases, with 15 bases between them. This CDR3 is 15 amino acids long. The CDR3 region is CASSYTREGAYEQYF. CDR3 coding DNA: TGTGCCAGCAGTTACACGCGGGAAGGGGCTTACGAGCAGTACTTC.

V usage is TRBV9 and J usage is TRBJ1-2; tentative D call: TRBD1 (5 bases). CDR3 length: 13 residues. Germline assignment: CDR1 SGDLS and CDR2 YYNGEE. V was trimmed by 4 bases and J by 8 bases, leaving 15 bases between them. The CDR3 DNA follows: TGTGCCAGCAGCTGGGGGGGGGGAATAGGCTACACCTTC. As protein: CASSWGGGIGYTF. The full variable domain, with the rest looked up from reference TRBV9 and TRBJ1-2, is DSGVTQTPKHLITATGQRVTLRCSPRSGDLSVYWYQQSLDQGLQFLIQYYNGEERAKGNILERFSAQQFPDLHSELNLSSLELGDSALYFCASSWGGGIGYTFGSGTRLTVV.